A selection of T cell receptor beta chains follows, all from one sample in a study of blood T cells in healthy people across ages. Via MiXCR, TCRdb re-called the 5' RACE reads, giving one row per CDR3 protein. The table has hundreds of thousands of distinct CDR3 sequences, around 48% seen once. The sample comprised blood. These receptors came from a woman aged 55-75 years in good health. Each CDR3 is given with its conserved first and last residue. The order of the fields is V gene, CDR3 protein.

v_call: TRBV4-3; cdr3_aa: CASSQGAGAPNYGYTF
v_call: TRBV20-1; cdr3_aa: CSARDWGGQGQHF
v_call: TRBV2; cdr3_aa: CASSEFLAQETQYF
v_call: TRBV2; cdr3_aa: CASRDREYSYNEQFF
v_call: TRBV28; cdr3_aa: CASSPGSGGAYEQYF
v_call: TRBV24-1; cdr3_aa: CATSDRHLGEQYF
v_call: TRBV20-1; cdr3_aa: CSAPKGGGDEQFF
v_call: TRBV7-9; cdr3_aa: CASETGFHTEAFF
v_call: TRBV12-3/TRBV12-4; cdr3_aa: CASRNRAGEGDTQYF
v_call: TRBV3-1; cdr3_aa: CASSQVTAWMEWRAYEQYF
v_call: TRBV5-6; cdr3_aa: CASSLVGSFGYEQYF
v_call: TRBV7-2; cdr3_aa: CASSPRQSTDTQYF
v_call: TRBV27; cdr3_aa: CASSRRDRGRTEAFF
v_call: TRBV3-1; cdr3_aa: CASSQDVDRNNYGYTF